This T cell receptor (beta chain) was obtained from a study of beta chain features in type 1 diabetes. Study as a whole: Sorted cells, roughly 98,000,000 in number, were examined across all samples. Study outcomes and limitations: People with Type 1 diabetes carried modestly yet significantly shorter TCRB CDR3s in all four CD4+ subsets. Compared to healthy donors, patients appeared to have naive, central memory and Treg TCRB repertoires that were more alike.

CDR1 and CDR2 from the germline V gene are SGHAT and FQNNGV. V lost 3 bases and J lost 5, with 12 bases in between. The CDR3 spans 14 residues. What was sequenced were expressed TCRB transcripts, since all of the isolated RNA had been reverse transcribed. Method: immunoSEQ multiplex PCR; TCRdb's copy keeps in-frame clones and lacks some. The repertoire holds hundreds of thousands of clones, approximately 16% seen once, with roughly 0.015% in the top ten. This clone was counted a few times. No antigen is known for it. Sorted populations were all over 98% pure. The rearrangement uses TRBV11-2 and TRBJ2-3, with D perhaps matching TRBD1 (5 bases). This sequence originates from a young man with type 1 diabetes. What was sequenced was naive CD4+ T cells from blood. This chain's CDR3 is CASSFSRGLDTQYF. CDR3 nucleotide sequence: TGTGCCAGCAGCTTTTCTAGGGGCCTAGATACGCAGTATTTT. The variable domain in full, with the rest retrieved from reference TRBV11-2 and TRBJ2-3, is EAGVAQSPRYKIIEKRQSVAFWCNPISGHATLYWYQQILGQGPKLLIQFQNNGVVDDSQLPKDRFSAERLKGVDSTLKIQPAKLEDSAVYLCASSFSRGLDTQYFGPGTRLTVL.